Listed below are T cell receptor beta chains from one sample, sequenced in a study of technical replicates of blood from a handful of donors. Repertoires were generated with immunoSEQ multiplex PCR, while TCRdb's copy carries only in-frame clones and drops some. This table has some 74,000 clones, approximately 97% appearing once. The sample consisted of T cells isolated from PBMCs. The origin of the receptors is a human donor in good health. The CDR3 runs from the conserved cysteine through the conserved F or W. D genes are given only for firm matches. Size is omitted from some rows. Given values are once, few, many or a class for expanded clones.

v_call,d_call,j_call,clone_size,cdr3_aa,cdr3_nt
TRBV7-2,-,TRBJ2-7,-,CASSLEGRSGEQYF,TGTGCCAGCAGCTTAGAGGGGCGCTCGGGCGAGCAGTACTTC
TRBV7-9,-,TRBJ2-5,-,CASSFLGRSQETQYF,TGTGCCAGCAGCTTTTTGGGGAGGTCCCAAGAGACCCAGTACTTC
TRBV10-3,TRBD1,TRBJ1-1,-,CATGTGANTEAFF,TGTGCCACCGGGACAGGGGCCAACACTGAAGCTTTCTTT
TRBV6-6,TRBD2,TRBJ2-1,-,CASRMTSGYYNEQFF,TGTGCCAGCAGAATGACTAGCGGTTATTACAATGAGCAGTTCTTC
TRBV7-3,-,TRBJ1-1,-,CASSLGRVNTEAFF,TGTGCCAGCAGCTTAGGCAGGGTGAACACTGAAGCTTTCTTT
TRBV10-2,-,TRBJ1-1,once,CASSARQLIQGTEAFF,TGCGCCAGCAGTGCCCGTCAACTTATACAGGGAACGGAAGCTTTCTTT
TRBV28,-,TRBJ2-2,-,CASSRTYTGELFF,TGTGCCAGCAGTCGGACTTACACCGGGGAGCTGTTTTTT
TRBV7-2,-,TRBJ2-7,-,CASSLVSRGAYEQYF,TGTGCCAGCAGCTTAGTTTCCAGGGGGGCCTACGAGCAGTACTTC
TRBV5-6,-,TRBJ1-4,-,CASSLYVGRPTNEKLFF,TGTGCCAGCAGCTTGTATGTGGGCAGGCCAACTAATGAAAAACTGTTTTTT
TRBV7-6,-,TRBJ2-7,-,CASSLDYGYEQYF,TGTGCCAGCAGCTTAGACTACGGCTACGAGCAGTACTTC
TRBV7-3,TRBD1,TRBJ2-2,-,CASSSTGYTGELFF,TGTGCCAGCAGCTCGACAGGGTACACCGGGGAGCTGTTTTTT